Given below is one T cell receptor beta chain in context. The protocol was immunoSEQ multiplex PCR, while the TCRdb copy is restricted to in-frame clones and leaves out a portion. Here the sample spans over 10,000 clones, over 90% being singletons. These data belong to a study of technical replicates of blood from several donors. Trimming left V 5 bases short and J 9 bases short, with 23 bases between. The CDR3 length is 15 residues. CDR1 and CDR2 (germline): MNHEY, SVGAGI. The clonotype was recovered from a human donor in good health. Sequences were obtained from PBMCs. The V call is TRBV6-5, the J call TRBJ2-7; D not resolved. Here the CDR3 DNA reads TGTGCCAGCAGTCCATTCCCCATAACCTCCTCGGGGCAGTACTTC. This sequence encodes CASSPFPITSSGQYF.